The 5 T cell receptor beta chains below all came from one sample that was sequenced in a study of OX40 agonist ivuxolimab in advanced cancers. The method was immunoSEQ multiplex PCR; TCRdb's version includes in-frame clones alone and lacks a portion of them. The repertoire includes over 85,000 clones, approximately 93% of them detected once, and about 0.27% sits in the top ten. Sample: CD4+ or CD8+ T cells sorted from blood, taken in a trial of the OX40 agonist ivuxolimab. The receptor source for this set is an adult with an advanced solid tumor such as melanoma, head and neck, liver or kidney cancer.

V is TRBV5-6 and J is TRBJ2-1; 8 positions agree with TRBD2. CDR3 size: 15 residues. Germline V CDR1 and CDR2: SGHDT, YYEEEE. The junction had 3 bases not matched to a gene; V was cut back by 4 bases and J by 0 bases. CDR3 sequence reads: CASSQRGGSYNEQFF. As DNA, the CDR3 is TGTGCCAGCAGCCAACGGGGGGGCTCCTACAATGAGCAGTTCTTC.

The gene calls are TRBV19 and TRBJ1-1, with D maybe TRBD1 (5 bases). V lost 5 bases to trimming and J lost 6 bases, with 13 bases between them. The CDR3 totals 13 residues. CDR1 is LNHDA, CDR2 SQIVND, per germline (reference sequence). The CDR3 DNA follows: TGTGCCAGTAGTCAGGGAACGGACGCTGAAGCTTTCTTT. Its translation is CASSQGTDAEAFF.

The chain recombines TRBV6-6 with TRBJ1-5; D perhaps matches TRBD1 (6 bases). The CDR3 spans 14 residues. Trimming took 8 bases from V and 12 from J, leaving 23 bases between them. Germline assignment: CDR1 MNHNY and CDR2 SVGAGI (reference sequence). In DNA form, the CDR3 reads TGTGCCAGCGCTACCCCGGGGGCCCGCGGCATCCAGCATTTT. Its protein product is CASATPGARGIQHF.

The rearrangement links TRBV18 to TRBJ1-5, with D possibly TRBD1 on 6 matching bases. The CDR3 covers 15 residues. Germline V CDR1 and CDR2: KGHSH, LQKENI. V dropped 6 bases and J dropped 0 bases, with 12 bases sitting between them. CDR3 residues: CASSRTVNSNQPQHF. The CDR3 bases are TGTGCCAGCTCCCGGACAGTTAATAGCAATCAGCCCCAGCATTTT. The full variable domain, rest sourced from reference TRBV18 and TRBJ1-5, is NAGVMQNPRHLVRRRGQEARLRCSPMKGHSHVYWYRQLPEEGLKFMVYLQKENIIDESGMPKERFSAEFPKEGPSILRIQQVVRGDSAAYFCASSRTVNSNQPQHFGDGTRLSIL.

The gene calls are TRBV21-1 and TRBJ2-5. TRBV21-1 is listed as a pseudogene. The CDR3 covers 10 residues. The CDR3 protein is CASKEETQYF. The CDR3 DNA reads TGTGCCAGCAAAGAAGAGACCCAGTACTTC.